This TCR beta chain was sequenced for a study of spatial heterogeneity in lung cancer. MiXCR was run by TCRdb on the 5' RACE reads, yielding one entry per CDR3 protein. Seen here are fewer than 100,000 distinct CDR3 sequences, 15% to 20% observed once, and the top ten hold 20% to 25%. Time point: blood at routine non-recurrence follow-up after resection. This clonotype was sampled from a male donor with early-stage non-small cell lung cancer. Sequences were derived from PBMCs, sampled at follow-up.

The CDR3 region has the DNA TGTGCCAGCAGCGTAGGTTCAGGGTCGCGCACTGAAGCTTTCTTT. This sequence encodes CASSVGSGSRTEAFF. The chain has TRBV9 and TRBJ1-1, with TRBD1 as a possible D gene (5 bases). The CDR3 extends over 15 amino acids. Trimming removed 0 bases from V and 4 bases from J, with 13 bases in between. Germline-derived CDR1 and CDR2 are SGDLS and YYNGEE.